Sequencing of this T cell receptor (beta chain) was carried out in a study of T cell responses to AZD1222 COVID-19 vaccine. Study-level findings and limits: Clonal diversity was possibly underestimated; the donors were predominantly white British and more often female.

As for this clone: The antigen is unknown.

The protocol was immunoSEQ multiplex PCR, while the TCRdb copy is restricted to in-frame clones and leaves out a portion. The sample comprises some 190,000 clones, 92% of which are singletons, and approximately 1.5% rests with the top ten. The TCR sequence derives from an adult in good health. The input for sequencing was peripheral blood, taken on day 0 of AZD1222 vaccination.

The CDR3 DNA sequence: TGTGCCAGCAGTAAGCTAGCGGGGGGGCCGGATGAGCAGTTCTTC. Its translation is CASSKLAGGPDEQFF. The chain uses TRBV6-5 and TRBJ2-1, with TRBD2 matching 12 bases. The J segment lost 8 bases and the V segment lost 5 bases, leaving 7 bases of the junction unmatched. Germline CDR1 reads MNHEY; CDR2 reads SVGAGI. The CDR3 is 15 residues long.